What follows is one TCR beta chain and its context. No antigen is known for it. The sample comes from a study of T cells in narcolepsy. General observations from the study: In some patient and control memory CD4+ samples, autoreactive clones were absent. Autoreactive HCRT-specific and TRIB2-specific clonotypes were marked in same-patient CSF-versus-blood CD4+ comparisons. Healthy controls reportedly lacked the autoreactive clonotypes serially found in patients' blood.

From germline, CDR1 is KGHSH and CDR2 LQKENI. V was pared by 4 bases and J by 6 bases, with 11 bases of the junction left unmatched. The CDR3 length is 15 residues. Sequenced by immunoSEQ multiplex PCR; TCRdb stores in-frame clones only, minus some. Among about 19,000 clones listed, roughly four fifths were seen once. This sequence originates from a human donor in good health. The sample was memory (CD45RA-) CD4+ T cells from blood. The chain employs TRBV18 and TRBJ1-1, with TRBD1 matching 7 bases. The CDR3 region is CASSQTGQDGSEAFF. The CDR3 DNA is TGTGCCAGCTCACAAACCGGACAGGATGGATCTGAAGCTTTCTTT. Supplemented by reference TRBV18 and TRBJ1-1, the full variable domain reads NAGVMQNPRHLVRRRGQEARLRCSPMKGHSHVYWYRQLPEEGLKFMVYLQKENIIDESGMPKERFSAEFPKEGPSILRIQQVVRGDSAAYFCASSQTGQDGSEAFFGQGTRLTVV.